The 20 T cell receptor beta chains below all came from one sample that was sequenced in a study of OX40 agonist ivuxolimab in advanced cancers. Sequenced by immunoSEQ multiplex PCR; TCRdb stores in-frame clones only, minus some. Counted here are approximately 70,000 clones, 86% occurring once; the ten biggest clones make up 8% to 10%. Sequenced material: CD4+ or CD8+ T cells sorted from blood, taken in a trial of the OX40 agonist ivuxolimab. Every receptor here comes from an adult with an advanced solid tumor such as melanoma, head and neck, liver or kidney cancer.

The V gene is TRBV19, the J gene TRBJ1-6; D call uncertain. Germline V gene sequence: CDR1 LNHDA, CDR2 SQIVND (reference sequence). V lost 7 bases and J lost 1, with 14 bases in between. CDR3 length: 16 amino acids. The CDR3 DNA follows: TGTGCCAGTAACGGCAATCGGGAGTCCTATAATTCACCCCTCCACTTT. Translated: CASNGNRESYNSPLHF.

The genes are TRBV6-4 and TRBJ1-5, with D perhaps matching TRBD1 (6 bases). V was clipped by 4 bases and J by 7 bases, with 14 bases between them. Germline V gives CDR1 MRHNA, CDR2 SNTAGT. The CDR3 totals 14 residues. The CDR3, as DNA: TGTGCCAGCAGTGCGGAGGGGGGGGCACAGCCCCAGCATTTT. Its translation is CASSAEGGAQPQHF.

The gene calls are TRBV7-2 and TRBJ2-5, with 9 positions matching TRBD2. The CDR3 runs to 15 residues. Germline V gene data show CDR1 as SGHTA and CDR2 as FQGNSA. After removal of 5 bases from V and 4 bases from J, the junction contained 8 bases not matched to a gene. The CDR3 loop reads CASSPTPTSGETQYF. CDR3 in DNA: TGTGCCAGCAGCCCCACCCCGACTAGCGGAGAGACCCAGTACTTC.

The gene calls are TRBV21-1 and TRBJ2-2. TRBV21-1 corresponds to a pseudogene. The CDR3 loop spans 15 amino acids. The CDR3 spells CASRRSGLGTGELFF. CDR3 sequence (DNA): TGTGCCAGCAGGCGCTCGGGGCTTGGCACCGGGGAGCTGTTTTTT.

V and J are TRBV6-5 and TRBJ1-1; D remains ambiguous. This CDR3 spans 13 amino acids. V was trimmed by 5 bases and J by 2 bases, leaving 9 bases between them. Germline lookup yields CDR1 MNHEY and CDR2 SVGAGI. CDR3 amino acids: CASSLSGNTEAFF. DNA of the CDR3: TGTGCCAGCAGTCTCTCCGGAAACACTGAAGCTTTCTTT.

The CDR3 spells CASSEEREGYTF. The DNA for the CDR3 is TGTGCCAGCAGTGAAGAACGGGAGGGCTACACCTTC. The J gene is TRBJ1-2, the V gene TRBV2; unclear D gene. The CDR3 contains 12 residues. Trimming shortened V by 1 base and J by 8 bases, and 8 bases separated the two germline ends. The germline gives CDR1 SNHLY, CDR2 FYNNEI.

The chain combines TRBV9 with TRBJ1-2; TRBD1 aligns across 10 bases. This CDR3 is 14 amino acids long. V trimming: 0 bases; J trimming: 8 bases; junction bases outside the gene matches: 4. The V gene's germline CDR1 is SGDLS and CDR2 YYNGEE. The CDR3 sequence: CASSVEGTGDGYTF. The DNA for the CDR3 is TGTGCCAGCAGCGTAGAAGGGACAGGGGACGGCTACACCTTC.

This chain uses TRBV5-6 with TRBJ1-4; no firm D call. The CDR3 contains 15 residues. The V and J ends lost 3 bases and 6 bases respectively, with 15 bases between them. In germline, CDR1 is SGHDT, CDR2 YYEEEE. The CDR3, as DNA: TGTGCCAGCAGCTCCTTTGGGCCGGATCATGAAAAACTGTTTTTT. This sequence encodes CASSSFGPDHEKLFF.

This chain joins TRBV28 and TRBJ1-5; D uncertain. Germline loops: CDR1 MDHEN, CDR2 SYDVKM. Trimming shortened V by 8 bases and J by 8 bases, and 13 bases separated the two germline ends. This CDR3 has 12 amino acids. CDR3 loop: CASESSGEPQHF. Here the CDR3 DNA reads TGTGCCAGCGAAAGTTCGGGAGAGCCCCAGCATTTT.

This chain uses TRBV29-1 with TRBJ2-7, with 7 positions matching TRBD1. This CDR3 has 12 residues. CDR1 SQVTM and CDR2 ANQGSEA come from the germline V gene. The trim removed 6 bases at V and 5 bases at J, leaving 7 bases unmatched. CDR3 sequence: CSVRQGFHEQYF. The CDR3 DNA reads as TGCAGCGTAAGACAGGGATTCCACGAGCAGTACTTC.

The chain has TRBV4-3 and TRBJ1-1; D uncertain. V was shortened by 1 base and J by 4 bases, with 7 bases between the two germline ends. From germline, CDR1 is LGHNA and CDR2 YSLEER. The CDR3 consists of 13 residues. The CDR3 spells CASSQAGITEAFF. The CDR3 DNA follows: TGCGCCAGCAGCCAAGCCGGGATCACTGAAGCTTTCTTT.

This chain uses TRBV2 with TRBJ1-5, with TRBD1 identical over 8 bases. V lost 3 bases to trimming and J lost 7 bases; unmatched junction nucleotides: 8. Per the germline V gene, CDR1 is SNHLY and CDR2 is FYNNEI. This CDR3 comprises 15 residues. CDR3 sequence (DNA): TGTGCCAGCAGTGATGAGGCAGGGGGCAGGCAGCCCCAGCATTTT. Encoded protein: CASSDEAGGRQPQHF.

The chain is built from TRBV7-3 and TRBJ2-2; D is undetermined. Trimming removed 2 bases at V and 3 bases at J, with 13 bases between. This CDR3 is built from 16 residues. Looked up from germline, CDR1 is SGHTA and CDR2 is FQGTGA. The CDR3 region is CASSLPSLGYTGELFF. The CDR3 nucleotides are TGTGCCAGCAGCTTACCCAGTCTAGGTTACACCGGGGAGCTGTTTTTT.

This clone appeared a single time. V and J are TRBV28 and TRBJ1-2; D remains unclear. CDR1 and CDR2 from the germline V gene are MDHEN and SYDVKM. Trimming pared 4 bases from V and 4 bases from J, leaving 13 bases between. The CDR3 extends over 14 amino acids. CDR3 protein: CASSSAERTYGYTF. CDR3 DNA sequence: TGTGCCAGCAGTTCTGCTGAGAGGACCTATGGCTACACCTTC.

The rearrangement joins TRBV28 to TRBJ2-2, with 10 bases fitting TRBD1. Trimming at V came to 8 bases and at J to 7 bases, leaving 10 bases not matched to a gene. Germline V gives CDR1 MDHEN, CDR2 SYDVKM. The CDR3 loop spans 15 amino acids. The CDR3 DNA reads TGTGCCAGCTCCCGAGGACAGGGGGTTTACGGGGAGCTGTTTTTT. Its protein product is CASSRGQGVYGELFF.

This chain connects TRBV5-6 to TRBJ2-1; D perhaps matches TRBD2 (5 bases). Germline V gives CDR1 SGHDT, CDR2 YYEEEE. The CDR3 is 15 residues long. V shed 0 bases and J shed 5 bases, with 12 bases lying between them. The CDR3 DNA reads as TGTGCCAGCAGCTTGGGGGCGGGCCGAAACAATGAGCAGTTCTTC. It yields the protein CASSLGAGRNNEQFF.

The chain couples TRBV5-1 to TRBJ2-3; the match to TRBD2 covers 10 bases. This CDR3 is built from 15 residues. Trimming cost V 4 bases and J 1 base; bases outside gene matches: 3. The germline CDR1 and CDR2 sequences are SGHRS and YFSETQ. The chain's CDR3 is CASSVTSGGTDTQYF. The CDR3 nucleotides are TGCGCCAGCAGCGTAACTAGCGGGGGCACAGATACGCAGTATTTT. The full variable domain, rest sourced from reference TRBV5-1 and TRBJ2-3, is KAGVTQTPRYLIKTRGQQVTLSCSPISGHRSVSWYQQTPGQGLQFLFEYFSETQRNKGNFPGRFSGRQFSNSRSEMNVSTLELGDSALYLCASSVTSGGTDTQYFGPGTRLTVL.

The chain is built from TRBV19 and TRBJ1-2, with a possible D match to TRBD1 (6 bases). CDR3 length equals 13 residues. Germline V CDR1 and CDR2: LNHDA, SQIVND (reference sequence). Trimming shortened V by 5 bases and J by 7 bases, and 14 bases separated the two germline ends. This CDR3 is CASSPPQGGGYTF. For the CDR3, the DNA is TGTGCCAGTAGTCCCCCACAGGGAGGTGGCTACACCTTC.

The rearrangement links TRBV5-8 to TRBJ2-3; D gene ambiguous. V lost 4 bases and J 2 bases, leaving 17 bases between the germline ends. The CDR3 spans 16 residues. The germline V gene encodes CDR1 SGHTS and CDR2 YDEGEE. DNA for the CDR3: TGTGCCAGCAGCGTGCTTCTACAGAGATACACAGATACGCAGTATTTT. Translating gives CASSVLLQRYTDTQYF.

The chain has TRBV5-8 and TRBJ2-1; perhaps TRBD1 as D (5 bases). Trimming stripped 4 bases from V and 0 bases from J, with 11 bases between. The CDR3 consists of 15 residues. Germline V lookup: CDR1 SGHTS, CDR2 YDEGEE. In DNA, the CDR3 is TGTGCCAGCAGCCTAGGGGCCGGCTCCTACAATGAGCAGTTCTTC. As protein: CASSLGAGSYNEQFF.